This TCR beta chain was profiled in a study of cytotoxic CD8 clonotypes in ibrutinib-treated CLL. Across the study: Within the patient group, roughly 11 were relapsed/refractory and over 14 treatment-naive, and around 17 were IGHV unmutated.

Germline values: CDR1 SQVTM, CDR2 ANQGSEA. The CDR3 is 14 amino acids. The V end was cut by 6 bases, the J end by 6 bases, with 17 bases between. Produced via immunoSEQ multiplex PCR; TCRdb's table is partial and in-frame only. The sample holds 250,000 or so clones; 70% are singletons and the top ten take roughly 14%. Study-wide findings and caveats: Rare overall, public clonotypes shrank or held steady under therapy. Baseline levels of clonality went above those of age-matched healthy donors and moved with circulating CD8+ T-cell counts.

Genomic DNA (roughly 2 micrograms) was obtained from cryopreserved PBMCs for construction of TCR beta libraries. For this clone: Its target is not known.

Sequences were derived from PBMCs, sampled after 24 months of ibrutinib treatment. The receptor was derived from a human donor with chronic lymphocytic leukemia. This chain joins TRBV29-1 and TRBJ2-2; D is perhaps TRBD2 (6 bases). This CDR3 reads CSVGTRATAGELFF. Here the CDR3 DNA reads TGCAGCGTAGGGACTCGAGCAACGGCCGGGGAGCTGTTTTTT.